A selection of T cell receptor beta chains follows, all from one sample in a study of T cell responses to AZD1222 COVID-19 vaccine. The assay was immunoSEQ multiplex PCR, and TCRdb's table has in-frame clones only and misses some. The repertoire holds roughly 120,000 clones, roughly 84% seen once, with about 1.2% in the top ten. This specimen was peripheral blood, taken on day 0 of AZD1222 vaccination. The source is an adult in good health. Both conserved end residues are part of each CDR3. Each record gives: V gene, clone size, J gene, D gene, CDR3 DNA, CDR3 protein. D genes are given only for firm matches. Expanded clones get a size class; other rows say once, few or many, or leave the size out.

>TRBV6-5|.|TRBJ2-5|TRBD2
TGTGCCAGCAGTTACACGGCCGGGACTAGCGAAGAGACCCAGTACTTC
CASSYTAGTSEETQYF
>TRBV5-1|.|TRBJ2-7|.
TGCGCCAGCAGCTCGGATTGGGTGAGGTTGGCAGGCCCGTACGAGCAGTACTTC
CASSSDWVRLAGPYEQYF
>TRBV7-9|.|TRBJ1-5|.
TGTGCCAGCAGCCCGACAGAGGGCAATCAGCCCCAGCATTTT
CASSPTEGNQPQHF
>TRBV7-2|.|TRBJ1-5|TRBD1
TGTGCCAGCAGCTTGTTGGGGAGGGGACAGGGATATGGGCCCCAGCATTTT
CASSLLGRGQGYGPQHF
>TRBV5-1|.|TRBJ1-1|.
TGCGCCAGCAGCTGGGAACAGGGACCCATGAACACTGAAGCTTTCTTT
CASSWEQGPMNTEAFF
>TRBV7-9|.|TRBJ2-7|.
TGTGCCAGCAGCTTAGTGCAGGGCGGCGAGCAGTACTTC
CASSLVQGGEQYF
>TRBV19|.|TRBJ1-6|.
TGTGCCAGTAACCCATCCCTTCGGTCGGATTCACCCCTCCACTTT
CASNPSLRSDSPLHF
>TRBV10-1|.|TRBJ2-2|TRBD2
TGCGCCAGCAGACTAGCGGGGGACACCGGGGAGCTGTTTTTT
CASRLAGDTGELFF
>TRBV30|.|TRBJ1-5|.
TGTGCCTGGAGTGGATCCGACCGGGCTTTTAATCAGCCCCAGCATTTT
CAWSGSDRAFNQPQHF
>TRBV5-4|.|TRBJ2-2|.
TGTGCCAGCAGCTTGATGCAGGCCGGCGTCACCGGGGAGCTGTTTTTT
CASSLMQAGVTGELFF
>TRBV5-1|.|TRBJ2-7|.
TGCGCCAGCAGCTTGCAGCGCGGAGGAACCTACGAGCAGTACTTC
CASSLQRGGTYEQYF
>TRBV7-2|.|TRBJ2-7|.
TGTGCCAGCAGCAGCAGGGCCCCCTACGAGCAGTACTTC
CASSSRAPYEQYF
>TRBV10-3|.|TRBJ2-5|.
TGTGCCATCAGTGAGTCAGGGGGCCAAGAGACCCAGTACTTC
CAISESGGQETQYF
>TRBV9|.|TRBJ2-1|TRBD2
TGTGCCAGCAGCGTAGGCGGGGGGGCAAACAATGAGCAGTTCTTC
CASSVGGGANNEQFF
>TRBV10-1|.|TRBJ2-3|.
TGCGCCAGCAGTGAGTCCCCCGAACCCACAGATACGCAGTATTTT
CASSESPEPTDTQYF
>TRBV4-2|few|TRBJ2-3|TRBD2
TGTGCCAGCAGCCAAGAAGGACTAGTCGACCTCACAGATACGCAGTATTTT
CASSQEGLVDLTDTQYF
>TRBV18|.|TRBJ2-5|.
TGTGCCAGCTCACTGAGCCAGGGGGAGACCCAGTACTTC
CASSLSQGETQYF
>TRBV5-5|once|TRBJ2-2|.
TGTGCCAGCAGCTTGGGGGATCCCGGGGAGCTGTTTTTT
CASSLGDPGELFF
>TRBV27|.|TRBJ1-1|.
TGTGCCAGCAGTTGGGGCAGGAACACTGAAGCTTTCTTT
CASSWGRNTEAFF
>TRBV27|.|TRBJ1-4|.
TGTGCCAGCAGCCTCGGCAGGGGAAAACTGTTTTTT
CASSLGRGKLFF
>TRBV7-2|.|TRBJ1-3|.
TGTGCCAGCAGCCTCGAGTTTAGCTCTGGAAACACCATATATTTT
CASSLEFSSGNTIYF
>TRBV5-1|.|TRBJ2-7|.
TGCGCCAGCAGCCCAGGGTTTTACGAGCAGTACTTC
CASSPGFYEQYF
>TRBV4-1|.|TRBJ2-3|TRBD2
TGCGCCAGCAGCCAAGTTGGTCTAGCGGCAGATACGCAGTATTTT
CASSQVGLAADTQYF
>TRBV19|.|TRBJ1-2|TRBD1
TGTGCCAGTAGTAGCCCCGGACAGGGGTACTATGGCTACACCTTC
CASSSPGQGYYGYTF
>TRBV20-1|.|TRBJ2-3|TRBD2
TGCAGTGCTAGTGCCGGGACTAGCGGGGGCCTCGAAAGGGGCACAGATACGCAGTATTTT
CSASAGTSGGLERGTDTQYF
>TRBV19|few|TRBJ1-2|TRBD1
TGTGCCAGTAGTATAGGGACAGGACCTAACTATGGCTACACCTTC
CASSIGTGPNYGYTF
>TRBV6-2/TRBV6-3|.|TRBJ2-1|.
TGTGCCAGCAGTCCCTTGGGAGTGTATGAGCAGTTCTTC
CASSPLGVYEQFF
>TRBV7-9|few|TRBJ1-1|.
TGTGCCAGCAGCTCCGGGGTGAACACTGAAGCTTTCTTT
CASSSGVNTEAFF
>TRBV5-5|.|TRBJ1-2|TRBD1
TGTGCCAGCAGCTTGGCCAACAGGGGCTTTATCTCTGGCTACACCTTC
CASSLANRGFISGYTF
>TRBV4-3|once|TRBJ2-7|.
TGCGCCAGCAGCCAAGCCCCCGGGATGGAGCAGTACTTC
CASSQAPGMEQYF
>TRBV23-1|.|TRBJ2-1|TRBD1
TGCGCCAGCAGTCAGGAAGGGACAGCGAATGAGCAGTTCTTC
CASSQEGTANEQFF
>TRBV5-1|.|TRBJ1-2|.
TGCGCCAGCAGCGTAAACAACGATGGCTACACCTTC
CASSVNNDGYTF
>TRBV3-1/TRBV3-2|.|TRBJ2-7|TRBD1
TGTGCCAGCAGCCGGGACAGGGTCCACGAGCAGTACTTC
CASSRDRVHEQYF
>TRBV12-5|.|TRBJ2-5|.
TGTGCTAGTGGTTTGACAGGGAAAGAGACCCAGTACTTC
CASGLTGKETQYF
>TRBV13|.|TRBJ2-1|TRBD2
TGTGCCAGCAGGGGACTAGCGGGGGAGAGCTCCTACAATGAGCAGTTCTTC
CASRGLAGESSYNEQFF
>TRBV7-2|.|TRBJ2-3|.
TGTGCCAGCAGCCCCTCGACCACAGATACGCAGTATTTT
CASSPSTTDTQYF
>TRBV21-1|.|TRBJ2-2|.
TGTGCCAGCAAGAAAGGGAGGGGGACAGGGGCCCTGGAGGAGACCGGGGAGCTGTTTTTT
CASKKGRGTGALEETGELFF
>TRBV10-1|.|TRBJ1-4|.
TGCGCCAGCAGCCCCACCCGAGGAAATGAAAAACTGTTTTTT
CASSPTRGNEKLFF
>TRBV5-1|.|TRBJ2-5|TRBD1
TGCGCCAGCAGCACCGGACAGGGACAAGAGACCCAGTACTTC
CASSTGQGQETQYF
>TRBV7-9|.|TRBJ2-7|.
TGTGCCAGCAGCTGGGACACCAACTACGAGCAGTACTTC
CASSWDTNYEQYF
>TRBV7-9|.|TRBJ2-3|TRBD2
TGTGCCAGCAGCCACGGACTAGCGGGGGGGCAACGTACGCAGTATTTT
CASSHGLAGGQRTQYF